A single sample gave rise to the 9 T cell receptor beta chains below, sequenced in a study of blood T cell repertoires in COVID-19. The data were produced by immunoSEQ multiplex PCR, yet TCRdb's version contains in-frame clones alone and is incomplete. The sample has some 250,000 clones; 70% to 90% are singletons. Sequenced sample: PBMCs or T cells enriched from blood (not recorded which). Every receptor here comes from a woman in her forties or fifties who had recovered from COVID-19.

The chain joins TRBV18 to TRBJ2-2; TRBD1 aligns across 10 bases. Losses at the gene ends were 4 bases for V and 6 bases for J; bases not matched to a gene: 11. The CDR3 length is 17 residues. CDR1 KGHSH and CDR2 LQKENI come from the germline V gene. CDR3 protein: CASSLSQTGGRAGELFF. The CDR3 DNA sequence: TGTGCCAGCTCACTTTCACAGACAGGGGGCCGCGCCGGGGAGCTGTTTTTT.

This rearrangement joins TRBV18 to TRBJ2-7; 10 bases line up with TRBD1. CDR1 KGHSH and CDR2 LQKENI come from the germline V gene. The junction had 6 bases not matched to a gene; V was cut back by 5 bases and J by 5 bases. The CDR3 is 14 amino acids. CDR3 sequence reads: CASSNRDRGHEQYF. Written as DNA, the CDR3 is TGTGCCAGCTCAAACCGGGACAGGGGCCACGAGCAGTACTTC.

CDR3 sequence: CASSLVASQNLNEQFF. CDR3 in DNA: TGCGCCAGCAGCTTGGTGGCTTCCCAAAATCTTAATGAGCAGTTCTTC. This chain links TRBV5-1 with TRBJ2-1; D unclear. The CDR3 is 16 amino acids. Trimming took 0 bases from V and 7 from J, leaving 17 bases between them. The germline V gene has CDR1 SGHRS and CDR2 YFSETQ. Looking up the rest from reference TRBV5-1 and TRBJ2-1 gives the full variable domain: KAGVTQTPRYLIKTRGQQVTLSCSPISGHRSVSWYQQTPGQGLQFLFEYFSETQRNKGNFPGRFSGRQFSNSRSEMNVSTLELGDSALYLCASSLVASQNLNEQFFGPGTRLTVL.

The chain has TRBV20-1 and TRBJ1-5; weak D call: TRBD1 (5 bases). In germline, CDR1 is DFQATT, CDR2 SNEGSKA (reference sequence). The length of the CDR3 is 12 residues. Between the trimmed V and J ends, which lost 3 bases and 4 bases, there was a span of 7 bases. CDR3: CSASYRNQPQHF. As DNA, the CDR3 is TGCAGTGCTAGTTACAGGAATCAGCCCCAGCATTTT.

The rearrangement uses TRBV28 and TRBJ1-2; 8 nucleotides agree with TRBD1. This CDR3 region has 13 residues. CDR1 is MDHEN and CDR2 is SYDVKM in the germline V gene. V dropped 5 bases and J dropped 10; count of bases not matched to a gene: 9. CDR3 sequence (DNA): TGTGCCAGCAGTGAGCCCGGGACAGGCCCCTACACCTTC. It codes for CASSEPGTGPYTF.

The table lists this clone with a count of one. The chain is built from TRBV5-4 and TRBJ1-6; weak D call: TRBD1 (5 bases). V was trimmed by 0 bases and J by 5 bases, leaving 6 bases between them. This CDR3 spans 14 amino acids. Per the germline V gene, CDR1 is SGHNT and CDR2 is YYREEE (reference sequence). CDR3 amino acids: CASSLDRNNSPLHF. The CDR3 DNA sequence: TGTGCCAGCAGCTTGGACAGGAATAATTCACCCCTCCACTTT.

Worth noting for this clone: Other DNA sequences from this sample encode an identical CDR3 as well. This chain links TRBV5-6 with TRBJ1-2; 10 bases are shared with TRBD1. This CDR3 spans 15 amino acids. CDR1 is SGHDT and CDR2 is YYEEEE in the germline V gene. The trim removed 4 bases at V and 2 bases at J, leaving 5 bases unmatched. In nucleotides, the CDR3 is TGTGCCAGCAGCCTATGGACAGGGGGGAACTATGGCTACACCTTC. Translating it yields CASSLWTGGNYGYTF.

V and J are TRBV18 and TRBJ2-7, with D perhaps TRBD2 (6 bases). This CDR3 is 14 amino acids long. Trimming removed 4 bases from V and 4 bases from J, with 14 bases in between. Germline V CDR1 and CDR2: KGHSH, LQKENI. The CDR3 is CASSLTGGRYEQYF. The CDR3 bases are TGTGCCAGCTCACTAACCGGGGGAAGGTACGAGCAGTACTTC.

V usage is TRBV6-5 and J usage is TRBJ2-7; no clear D gene. Trimming pared 4 bases from V and 3 bases from J, leaving 13 bases between. The CDR3 sequence is 14 residues long. The germline V gene has CDR1 MNHEY and CDR2 SVGAGI. Written as DNA, the CDR3 is TGTGCCAGCAGTTGGCAGGAAGATTTCTACGAGCAGTACTTC. Translating gives CASSWQEDFYEQYF.